The 27 T cell receptor beta chains given below trace back to one sample, sequenced in a study of T cell responses to AZD1222 COVID-19 vaccine. TCRdb's copy holds only in-frame clones and misses some; the assay was immunoSEQ multiplex PCR. Seen here are fewer than 200,000 clones, around 93% observed once, and the top ten hold about 1.9%. The sample consisted of peripheral blood, taken on day 0 of AZD1222 vaccination. These receptors all come from an adult in good health.

The V and J genes are TRBV5-1 and TRBJ1-4, with unresolved D. This CDR3 is built from 16 residues. Germline V gene sequence: CDR1 SGHRS, CDR2 YFSETQ. V lost 7 bases, J lost 0 bases, and 16 bases lay in between. The CDR3 here is CASRASDYTTNEKLFF. CDR3 nucleotides: TGCGCCAGCCGAGCGAGCGACTACACAACTAATGAAAAACTGTTTTTT. Full variable domain (outside the CDR3, taken from reference TRBV5-1 and TRBJ1-4): KAGVTQTPRYLIKTRGQQVTLSCSPISGHRSVSWYQQTPGQGLQFLFEYFSETQRNKGNFPGRFSGRQFSNSRSEMNVSTLELGDSALYLCASRASDYTTNEKLFFGSGTQLSVL.

This chain connects TRBV5-1 to TRBJ2-7, with 7 bases lining up with TRBD1. Germline CDR1 reads SGHRS; CDR2 reads YFSETQ. The CDR3 runs 13 residues. J was trimmed by 7 bases and V by 0 bases; bases with no gene match: 4. As DNA, the CDR3 is TGCGCCAGCAGCTTGGGCGACAGGGAGGAGCAGTACTTC. Its protein is CASSLGDREEQYF.

The gene calls are TRBV19 and TRBJ2-2; perhaps TRBD2 as D (6 bases). Trimming cost V 4 bases and J 6 bases, with 12 bases left between them. The CDR3 is 14 amino acids. Germline V gene sequence: CDR1 LNHDA, CDR2 SQIVND (reference sequence). The CDR3 DNA reads as TGTGCCAGTAGTACCAGAGGGGAGGCCGGGGAGCTGTTTTTT. Encoded protein: CASSTRGEAGELFF. Looking up the rest from reference TRBV19 and TRBJ2-2 gives the full variable domain: DGGITQSPKYLFRKEGQNVTLSCEQNLNHDAMYWYRQDPGQGLRLIYYSQIVNDFQKGDIAEGYSVSREKKESFPLTVTSAQKNPTAFYLCASSTRGEAGELFFGEGSRLTVL.

The genes are TRBV24-1 and TRBJ2-7; D is ambiguous. From germline, CDR1 is KGHDR and CDR2 SFDVKD. The length of the CDR3 is 14 residues. Deletions cut 2 bases from V and 5 bases from J, with 12 bases between. CDR3 residues: CATSDSRRLDEQYF. The DNA for the CDR3 is TGTGCCACCAGTGATTCTAGGCGGCTTGACGAGCAGTACTTC.

This chain joins TRBV2 and TRBJ1-3, with TRBD1 identical over 7 bases. V was pared by 4 bases and J by 2 bases, with 5 bases of the junction left unmatched. The germline CDR1 and CDR2 sequences are SNHLY and FYNNEI. The CDR3 spans 15 residues. Written as DNA, the CDR3 is TGTGCCAGCAGTGCGGGACAGAACCCTGGAAACACCATATATTTT. It encodes CASSAGQNPGNTIYF.

The V gene is TRBV25-1, the J gene TRBJ2-1, with D maybe TRBD1 (6 bases). Germline V gives CDR1 MGHDK, CDR2 SYGVNS. V was shortened by 7 bases and J by 9 bases, with 16 bases between the two germline ends. The CDR3 consists of 13 residues. As DNA, the CDR3 is TGTGCCAGCAATAAAAAAAGAGGGGGTGAGCAGTTCTTC. Translating gives CASNKKRGGEQFF.

V gene TRBV7-9 combines with J gene TRBJ2-1; 7 bases align to TRBD1. The J segment lost 7 bases and the V segment lost 5 bases, leaving 11 bases of the junction unmatched. Germline V gives CDR1 SEHNR, CDR2 FQNEAQ (reference sequence). The length of the CDR3 is 15 residues. CDR3 protein: CASSPGQKRSNEQFF. The CDR3 DNA follows: TGTGCCAGCAGCCCGGGACAGAAGAGATCTAATGAGCAGTTCTTC.

J is TRBJ2-7 and V is TRBV7-2, with 8 bases lining up with TRBD2. Germline CDR1 SGHTA, CDR2 FQGNSA. V was pared by 3 bases and J by 7 bases, with 2 bases of the junction left unmatched. This CDR3 is built from 12 residues. The CDR3 protein is CASSFGGREQYF. CDR3 DNA: TGTGCCAGCAGCTTTGGCGGGAGGGAGCAGTACTTC.

The CDR3 here is CASSEGVQRSTEAFF. As DNA, the CDR3 is TGTGCCAGCAGTGAGGGAGTTCAACGCAGCACTGAAGCTTTCTTT. The chain joins TRBV6-1 to TRBJ1-1; D ambiguous. Between the trimmed V and J ends, which lost 3 bases and 4 bases, there was a span of 15 bases. CDR3 size: 15 residues. Germline CDR1 and CDR2: MNHNS and SASEGT.

The genes are TRBV6-2 or TRBV6-3 and TRBJ1-5; the D gene is possibly TRBD1 (6 bases). In germline, CDR1 is MNHEY, CDR2 SVGEGT. The ends were cut back, 0 bases at V and 4 bases at J, with 22 bases in the middle. The CDR3 runs 19 residues. CDR3 coding DNA: TGTGCCAGCAGTTACTCGATGGAAAGACGGACAGTGAGGAATCAGCCCCAGCATTTT. Its protein is CASSYSMERRTVRNQPQHF.

The rearrangement uses TRBV5-1 and TRBJ2-1; weak D call: TRBD2 (6 bases). V lost 0 bases and J 4 bases, leaving 11 bases between the germline ends. CDR1 and CDR2 (germline): SGHRS, YFSETQ. This CDR3 is 15 amino acids long. The DNA of the CDR3 is TGCGCCAGCAGCTTGGTGGCGGGGCCATACAATGAGCAGTTCTTC. This codes for CASSLVAGPYNEQFF.

V is TRBV28 and J is TRBJ2-7; no clear D. This CDR3 is 12 amino acids long. Per germline, CDR1 MDHEN and CDR2 SYDVKM. V dropped 6 bases and J dropped 4 bases, with 10 bases sitting between them. DNA for the CDR3: TGTGCCAGCAGAGCAGGTCTTTACGAGCAGTACTTC. Protein product: CASRAGLYEQYF.

This clone was recorded once. V usage is TRBV10-3 and J usage is TRBJ2-1; D may be TRBD1 (6 bases). The CDR3 has 18 residues. Germline V lookup: CDR1 ENHRY, CDR2 SYGVKD. V was pared by 0 bases and J by 4 bases, with 19 bases between. In DNA form, the CDR3 reads TGTGCCATCAGTGAGTCTACAGGGAGTCAAGTCGGGTACAATGAGCAGTTCTTC. Amino acid sequence: CAISESTGSQVGYNEQFF.

The rearrangement uses TRBV27 and TRBJ1-2, with D uncertain. The CDR3 length is 14 residues. Germline CDR1 reads MNHEY; CDR2 reads SMNVEV (reference sequence). V was trimmed by 0 bases and J by 6 bases, leaving 11 bases between them. In DNA form, the CDR3 reads TGTGCCAGCAGTTTATCGTGGACGTCGAATGGCTACACCTTC. Amino acid sequence: CASSLSWTSNGYTF.

For the CDR3, the DNA is TGTGCCACCAGCAGAGAGACAGGCCTTAATCAGCCCCAGCATTTT. Protein product: CATSRETGLNQPQHF. The J gene is TRBJ1-5, the V gene TRBV15, with D tentatively TRBD1 (6 bases). The V gene's germline CDR1 is LNHNV and CDR2 YYDKDF (reference sequence). V shed 0 bases and J shed 4 bases, with 10 bases lying between them. CDR3 length: 15 residues.

This rearrangement joins TRBV6-5 to TRBJ1-2; 8 nucleotides align to TRBD1. Germline trimming cut 7 bases from V and 5 bases from J; bases unmatched to any gene: 6. This CDR3 is built from 13 residues. The germline V gene has CDR1 MNHEY and CDR2 SVGAGI. The CDR3 region has the DNA TGTGCCAGCACGTTCGGACAGGGTTATGGCTACACCTTC. Encoded protein: CASTFGQGYGYTF.

V usage is TRBV9 and J usage is TRBJ2-2; 9 nucleotides match TRBD1. Germline CDR1 reads SGDLS; CDR2 reads YYNGEE. With V trimmed by 0 bases and J by 6 bases, 0 bases remained unmatched. The CDR3 is 14 amino acids. CDR3 sequence reads: CASSVGQGAGELFF. CDR3 nucleotide sequence: TGTGCCAGCAGCGTAGGACAGGGGGCCGGGGAGCTGTTTTTT.

V usage is TRBV19 and J usage is TRBJ1-1; 10 bases align to TRBD1. This CDR3 is built from 15 residues. V lost 7 bases, J lost 3 bases, and 8 bases stayed unmatched. Germline values: CDR1 LNHDA, CDR2 SQIVND (reference sequence). The CDR3 spells CASTPRQGAYTEAFF. In nucleotides, the CDR3 is TGTGCCAGTACTCCGAGACAGGGGGCCTACACTGAAGCTTTCTTT.

The CDR3 loop is CASSPPGHPSYEQYF. The CDR3 DNA reads TGTGCCAGCAGCCCCCCGGGCCACCCCTCCTACGAGCAGTACTTC. The gene calls are TRBV11-2 and TRBJ2-7; no definite D call. The CDR3 length is 15 residues. V lost 5 bases to trimming and J lost 0 bases, with 14 bases between them. Germline V CDR1 and CDR2: SGHAT, FQNNGV.

The chain recombines TRBV4-3 with TRBJ2-3; 9 bases agree with TRBD1. Germline CDR1 and CDR2: LGHNA and YSLEER. This CDR3 has 16 amino acids. V shed 0 bases and J 2 bases; nucleotides not matched to a gene: 3. The CDR3 sequence is CASSQDWDRDTDTQYF. In DNA, the CDR3 is TGCGCCAGCAGCCAAGATTGGGACAGGGACACAGATACGCAGTATTTT.

The rearrangement links TRBV18 to TRBJ1-1, with D unresolved. Germline V gene sequence: CDR1 KGHSH, CDR2 LQKENI. V was trimmed by 6 bases and J by 3 bases, leaving 17 bases between them. The CDR3 length is 15 residues. CDR3 loop: CASSYPGITDTEAFF. CDR3 DNA: TGTGCCAGCTCCTACCCCGGGATTACCGACACTGAAGCTTTCTTT.

The rearrangement links TRBV24-1 to TRBJ2-2, with D perhaps given as TRBD1 or TRBD2 (5 bases each). V lost 4 bases and J 3 bases, leaving 17 bases between the germline ends. In germline, CDR1 is KGHDR, CDR2 SFDVKD. The CDR3 covers 17 residues. The DNA of the CDR3 is TGTGCCACCAGTGAACCCGCGAGGGGATCGGACACCGGGGAGCTGTTTTTT. The encoded protein is CATSEPARGSDTGELFF.

In its sample, this clone was seen once. The V and J genes are TRBV27 and TRBJ1-1, with 10 bases aligning to TRBD1. The CDR3 has 16 amino acids. Per the germline V gene, CDR1 is MNHEY and CDR2 is SMNVEV (reference sequence). The V segment lost 1 base and the J segment 4 bases; nucleotides outside the gene matches: 6. CDR3 protein: CASSLLGTGVRTEAFF. CDR3 in DNA: TGTGCCAGCAGTTTATTGGGGACAGGGGTTCGCACTGAAGCTTTCTTT.

V is TRBV30 and J is TRBJ1-6; D gene ambiguous. V gave up 2 bases and J gave up 8 bases, with 10 bases separating them. Germline CDR1 reads GTSNPN; CDR2 reads SVGIG (reference sequence). The length of the CDR3 is 13 residues. CDR3 coding DNA: TGTGCCTGGAGTTACTCCCTGGATTCACCCCTCCACTTT. Its translation: CAWSYSLDSPLHF.

CDR3 sequence: CASSQGAGERRNTIYF. In DNA, the CDR3 is TGCGCCAGCAGCCAAGGGGCGGGAGAGAGGAGAAACACCATATATTTT. This rearrangement joins TRBV4-1 to TRBJ1-3; D gene ambiguous. Trimming pared 1 base from V and 5 bases from J, leaving 15 bases between. CDR1 is MGHRA, CDR2 YSYEKL, per germline. The CDR3 is 16 residues long.

The CDR3 reads CASSYRQGGGYTF. The CDR3 DNA is TGTGCCAGCAGTTACAGGCAGGGAGGAGGCTACACCTTC. The chain joins TRBV6-5 to TRBJ1-2, with D possibly being TRBD1 (5 bases). The V gene lost 2 bases and the J gene lost 8 bases, with 12 bases spanning the gap. This CDR3 has 13 amino acids. The germline V gene encodes CDR1 MNHEY and CDR2 SVGAGI.

This chain links TRBV5-4 with TRBJ1-1; 7 nucleotides align to TRBD1. The CDR3 totals 16 residues. Unmatched junction bases numbered 8, after V lost 3 bases and J lost 0 bases. Germline CDR1 reads SGHNT; CDR2 reads YYREEE (reference sequence). The CDR3 sequence is CASSWGQQGLNTEAFF. The CDR3, as DNA: TGTGCCAGCAGCTGGGGACAGCAGGGGCTGAACACTGAAGCTTTCTTT.